The clone carrying this T cell receptor (beta chain) was seen once. Germline CDR1 reads SEHNR; CDR2 reads FQNEAQ (reference sequence). The CDR3 runs 14 residues. Trimming pared 3 bases from V and 7 bases from J, leaving 15 bases between. All unsorted peripheral T cells were captured because whole blood was used without fractionation. Around 450 ng RNA was reverse transcribed with alpha and beta constant-region primers. Each of the alpha and beta chains got its own library through chain-specific third strand synthesis with indices. Priming off the SP2 site generated the second strand. TCRdb itself ran the 5' RACE reads through MiXCR, one entry per CDR3 protein. The repertoire includes approximately 11,000 distinct CDR3 sequences, 5% to 5.5% of them detected once, and approximately 3.5% sits in the top ten. This specimen belongs to a study of HIV-infected patients and healthy controls.

The source material was blood. This receptor was identified in an adult in good health. This chain links TRBV7-9 with TRBJ1-2; D unresolved. The CDR3 nucleotides read TGTGCCAGCAGCTTGGAAGTTTCACCATCTGGCTACACCTTC. This encodes CASSLEVSPSGYTF.